The sequence of this T cell receptor (beta chain) was determined in a study of cytomegalovirus exposure and HLA in healthy donors. Overall study: In an earlier analysis, 95 million to 130 million unique TCR beta sequences were found from some 200 million T cells.

Study outcomes and limitations: Productive rates of about 87% or about 30% were seen for most TCR beta V segments in an earlier analysis. When a later analysis was performed, an Asian-associated ancestry cluster reportedly had fewer N-insertions than the roughly 690-donor mean.

13 Jbeta primers and 60 Vbeta primers were used for the PCR. Using immunoSEQ multiplex PCR, the repertoire was profiled, and TCRdb retains in-frame clones only, with some absent. The sample lists about 150,000 clones, 75% to 80% seen once, with 1.5% to 2% in the top ten. This clone was picked up one time. Its antigen is currently unknown. V gave up 7 bases and J gave up 6 bases; unmatched junction bases: 5. Germline CDR1 is MNHNY and CDR2 is SVGAGI (reference sequence). This CDR3 region has 12 residues. The sample was PBMCs. This clonotype was sampled from a woman aged 30 to 39 in good health and CMV-seronegative. The chain links TRBV6-6 to TRBJ1-1; TRBD1 matches 7 bases. The CDR3 nucleotides read TGTGCCAGCAATACAGGGGAGGCTGAAGCTTTCTTT. Encoded protein: CASNTGEAEAFF.